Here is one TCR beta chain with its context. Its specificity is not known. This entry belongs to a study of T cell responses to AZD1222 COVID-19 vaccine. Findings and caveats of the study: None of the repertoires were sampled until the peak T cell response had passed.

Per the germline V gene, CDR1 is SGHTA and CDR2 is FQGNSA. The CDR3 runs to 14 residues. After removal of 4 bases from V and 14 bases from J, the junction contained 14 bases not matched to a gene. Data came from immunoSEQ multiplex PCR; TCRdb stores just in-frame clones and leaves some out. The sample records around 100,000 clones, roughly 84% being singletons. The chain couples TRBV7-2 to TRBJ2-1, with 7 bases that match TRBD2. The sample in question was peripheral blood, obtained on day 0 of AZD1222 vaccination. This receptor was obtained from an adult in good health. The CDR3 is CASSSTGTTSDEFF. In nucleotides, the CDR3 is TGTGCCAGCAGCTCTACCGGGACTACCTCGGATGAGTTCTTC.